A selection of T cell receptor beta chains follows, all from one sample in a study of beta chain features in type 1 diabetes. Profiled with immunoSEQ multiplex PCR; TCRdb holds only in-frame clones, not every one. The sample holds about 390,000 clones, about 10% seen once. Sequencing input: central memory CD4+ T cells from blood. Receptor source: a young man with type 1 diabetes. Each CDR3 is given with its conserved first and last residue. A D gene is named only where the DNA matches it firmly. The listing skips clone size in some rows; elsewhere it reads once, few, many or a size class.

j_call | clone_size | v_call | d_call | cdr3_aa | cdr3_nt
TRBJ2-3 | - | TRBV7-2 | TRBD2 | CASSLAGDPDTQYF | TGTGCCAGCAGCCTAGCGGGAGACCCAGATACGCAGTATTTT
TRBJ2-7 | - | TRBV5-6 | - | CASSSHPGYEQYF | TGTGCCAGCAGCTCGCATCCCGGGTACGAGCAGTACTTC
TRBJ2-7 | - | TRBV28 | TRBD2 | CASRNPGGILYEQYF | TGTGCCAGCAGAAATCCGGGGGGAATTCTCTACGAGCAGTACTTC
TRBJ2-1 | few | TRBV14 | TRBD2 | CASSHRAGGRLGEQFF | TGTGCCAGCAGCCACCGAGCGGGAGGGAGGCTCGGTGAGCAGTTCTTC
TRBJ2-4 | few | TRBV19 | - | CASSIRRTPSLNIQYF | TGTGCCAGTAGTATCAGGCGGACGCCGTCCCTAAACATTCAGTACTTC
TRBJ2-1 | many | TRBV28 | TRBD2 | CASTLAGGPYNEQFF | TGTGCCAGCACCCTAGCGGGAGGGCCCTACAATGAGCAGTTCTTC
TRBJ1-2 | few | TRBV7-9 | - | CASTRGQANYGYTF | TGTGCCAGCACGCGTGGTCAAGCTAACTATGGCTACACCTTC
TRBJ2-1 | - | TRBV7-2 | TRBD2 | CASSSTGGTTYNEQFF | TGTGCCAGCAGCTCCACGGGGGGGACAACCTACAATGAGCAGTTCTTC
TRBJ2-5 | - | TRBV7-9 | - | CASSLGGIYQETQYF | TGTGCCAGCAGCTTAGGCGGGATATACCAAGAGACCCAGTACTTC
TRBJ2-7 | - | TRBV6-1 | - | CASSQVYQVGYEQYF | TGTGCCAGCAGCCAAGTGTATCAGGTAGGATACGAGCAGTACTTC
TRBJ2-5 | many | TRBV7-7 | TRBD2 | CASSRGLAGSQETQYF | TGTGCTAGCAGCCGGGGACTAGCGGGGTCCCAAGAGACCCAGTACTTC
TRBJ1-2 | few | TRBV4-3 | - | CASSQSWAETNYGYTF | TGCGCCAGCAGCCAATCCTGGGCGGAAACTAACTATGGCTACACCTTC
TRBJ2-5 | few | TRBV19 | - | CASSMGETQYF | TGTGCCAGTAGTATGGGGGAGACCCAGTACTTC
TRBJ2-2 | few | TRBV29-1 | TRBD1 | CSVEDRGGGELFF | TGCAGCGTTGAGGACAGGGGAGGCGGGGAGCTGTTTTTT